This TCR beta chain was documented in a study of blood T cell repertoires in COVID-19. Study overall: The origin of the acute and convalescent COVID-19 samples was the United States, Italy and Spain.

Method: immunoSEQ multiplex PCR; TCRdb's copy keeps in-frame clones and lacks some. The data show 250,000 to 350,000 clones, 80% to 90% seen once. The CDR3 contains 15 residues. Trimming took off 0 bases at V and 0 bases at J, with 9 bases between the two ends. The germline CDR1 and CDR2 sequences are LGHDT and YNNKEL (reference sequence). Study members were between roughly 18 and 89 years old and lived in about two dozen US regions. The study counted Cohort 3 donors as recovered given two negative PCRs, clearance, or symptom resolution. The TCR was taken from a woman aged 18-29 years who had recovered from COVID-19. Source material: PBMCs or T cells enriched from blood (not recorded which). The chain recombines TRBV3-1 (or the pseudogene TRBV3-2) with TRBJ2-7; D perhaps matches TRBD2 (5 bases). This chain's CDR3 is CASSQEDWGSYEQYF. Written as DNA, the CDR3 is TGTGCCAGCAGCCAAGAGGACTGGGGCTCCTACGAGCAGTACTTC.